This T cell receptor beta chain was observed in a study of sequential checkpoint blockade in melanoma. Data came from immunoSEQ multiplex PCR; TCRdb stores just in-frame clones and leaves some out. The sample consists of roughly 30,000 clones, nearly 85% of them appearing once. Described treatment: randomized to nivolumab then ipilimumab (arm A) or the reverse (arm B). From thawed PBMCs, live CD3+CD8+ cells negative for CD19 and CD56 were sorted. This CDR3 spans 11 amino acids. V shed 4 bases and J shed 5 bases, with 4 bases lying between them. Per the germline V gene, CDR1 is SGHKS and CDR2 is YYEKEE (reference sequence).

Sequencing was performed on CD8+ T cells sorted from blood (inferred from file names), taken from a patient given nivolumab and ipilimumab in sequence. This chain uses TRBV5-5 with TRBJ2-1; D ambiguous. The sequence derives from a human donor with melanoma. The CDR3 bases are TGTGCCAGCAGCACAAACAATGAGCAGTTCTTC. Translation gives CASSTNNEQFF.